The T cell receptor beta chain described here comes from a study of T cells in localized non-small cell lung cancer. Whole-study results and caveats: Uninvolved adjacent lung had the highest recorded T cell clonality, with tumor below it. Researchers found a median about 53 of the top 100 tumor clones in adjacent lung.

Using immunoSEQ multiplex PCR, the repertoire was profiled, and TCRdb retains in-frame clones only, with some absent. The repertoire has some 130,000 clones, 89% of them found once; the top ten carry over 1.5%. A remark on this clone: The antigen remains unidentified.

Sequences were derived from peripheral blood, sampled before any cancer treatment. This receptor was identified in an older female donor with stage I lung adenocarcinoma.

This chain's CDR3 is CASGPRTGMNTEAFF. The CDR3 DNA reads TGTGCTAGTGGTCCCCGGACAGGGATGAACACTGAAGCTTTCTTT. The J gene is TRBJ1-1, the V gene TRBV12-5; 8 positions agree with TRBD1. J was trimmed by 0 bases and V by 5 bases; bases with no gene match: 5. This CDR3 spans 15 amino acids. Germline V gives CDR1 LGHNT, CDR2 FRNRAP.